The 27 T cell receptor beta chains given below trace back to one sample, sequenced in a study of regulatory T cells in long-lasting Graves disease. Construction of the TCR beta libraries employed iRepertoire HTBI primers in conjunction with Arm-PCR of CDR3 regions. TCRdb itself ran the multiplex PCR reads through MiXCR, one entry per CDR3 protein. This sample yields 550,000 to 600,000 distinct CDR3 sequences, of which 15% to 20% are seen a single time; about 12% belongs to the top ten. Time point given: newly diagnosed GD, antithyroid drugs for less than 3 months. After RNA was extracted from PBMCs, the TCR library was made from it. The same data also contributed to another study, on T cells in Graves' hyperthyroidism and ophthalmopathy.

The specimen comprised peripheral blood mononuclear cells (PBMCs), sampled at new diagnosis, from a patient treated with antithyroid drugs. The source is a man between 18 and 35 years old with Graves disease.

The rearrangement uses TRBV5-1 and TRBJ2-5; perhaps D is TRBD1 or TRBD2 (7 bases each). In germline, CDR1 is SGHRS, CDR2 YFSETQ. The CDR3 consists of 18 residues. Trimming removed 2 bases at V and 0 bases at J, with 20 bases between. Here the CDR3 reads CASSFPRGGGPYQETQYF. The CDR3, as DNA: TGCGCCAGCAGCTTCCCCAGGGGGGGAGGGCCGTACCAAGAGACCCAGTACTTC.

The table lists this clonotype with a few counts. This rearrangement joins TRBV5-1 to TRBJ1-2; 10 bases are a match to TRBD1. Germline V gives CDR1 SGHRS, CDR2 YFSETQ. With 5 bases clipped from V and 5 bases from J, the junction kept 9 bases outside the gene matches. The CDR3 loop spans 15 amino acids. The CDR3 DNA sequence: TGCGCCAGCAGGCCCGGGACAGGGGTTTTGTATGGCTACACCTTC. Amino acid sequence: CASRPGTGVLYGYTF. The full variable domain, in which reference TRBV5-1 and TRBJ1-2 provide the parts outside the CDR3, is KAGVTQTPRYLIKTRGQQVTLSCSPISGHRSVSWYQQTPGQGLQFLFEYFSETQRNKGNFPGRFSGRQFSNSRSEMNVSTLELGDSALYLCASRPGTGVLYGYTFGSGTRLTVV.

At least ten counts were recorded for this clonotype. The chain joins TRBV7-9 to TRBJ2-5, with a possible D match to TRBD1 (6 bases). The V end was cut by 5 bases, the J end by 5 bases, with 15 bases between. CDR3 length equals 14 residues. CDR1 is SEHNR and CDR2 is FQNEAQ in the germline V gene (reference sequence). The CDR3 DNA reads TGTGCCAGCAGCCCAGCTGGGGGCTGGGAGACCCAGTACTTC. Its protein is CASSPAGGWETQYF.

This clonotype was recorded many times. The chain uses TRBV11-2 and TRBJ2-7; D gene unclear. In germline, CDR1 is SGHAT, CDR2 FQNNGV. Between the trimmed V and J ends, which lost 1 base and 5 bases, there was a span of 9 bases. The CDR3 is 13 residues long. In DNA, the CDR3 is TGTGCCAGCAGCTTAGGGATTGGGCACGAGCAGTACTTC. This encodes CASSLGIGHEQYF. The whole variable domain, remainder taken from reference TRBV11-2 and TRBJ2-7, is EAGVAQSPRYKIIEKRQSVAFWCNPISGHATLYWYQQILGQGPKLLIQFQNNGVVDDSQLPKDRFSAERLKGVDSTLKIQPAKLEDSAVYLCASSLGIGHEQYFGPGTRLTVT.

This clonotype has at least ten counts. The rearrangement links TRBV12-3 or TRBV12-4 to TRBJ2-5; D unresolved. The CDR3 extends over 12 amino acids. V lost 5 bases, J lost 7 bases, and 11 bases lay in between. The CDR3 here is CASSPRFTTQYF. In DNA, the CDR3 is TGTGCCAGCAGTCCACGATTTACGACCCAGTACTTC.

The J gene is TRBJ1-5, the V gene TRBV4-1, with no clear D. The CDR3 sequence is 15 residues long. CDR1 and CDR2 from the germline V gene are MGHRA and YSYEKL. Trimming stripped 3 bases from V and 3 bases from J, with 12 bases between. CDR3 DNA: TGCGCCAGCAGCCAGGAACCGGTTCACAATCAGCCCCAGCATTTT. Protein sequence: CASSQEPVHNQPQHF.

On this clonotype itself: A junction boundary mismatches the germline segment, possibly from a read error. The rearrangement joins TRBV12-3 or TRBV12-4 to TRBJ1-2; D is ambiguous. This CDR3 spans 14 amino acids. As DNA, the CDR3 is TGTGCCGGCAGTTTAGGTAGTTTTAACTATGGCTACACCTTC. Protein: CAGSLGSFNYGYTF.

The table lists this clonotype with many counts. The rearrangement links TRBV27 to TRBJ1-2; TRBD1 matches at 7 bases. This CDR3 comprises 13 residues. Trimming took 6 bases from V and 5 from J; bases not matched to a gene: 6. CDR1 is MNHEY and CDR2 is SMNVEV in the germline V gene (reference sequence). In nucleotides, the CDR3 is TGTGCCAGCAGGGCAGGGGGTTATTATGGCTACACCTTC. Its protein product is CASRAGGYYGYTF.

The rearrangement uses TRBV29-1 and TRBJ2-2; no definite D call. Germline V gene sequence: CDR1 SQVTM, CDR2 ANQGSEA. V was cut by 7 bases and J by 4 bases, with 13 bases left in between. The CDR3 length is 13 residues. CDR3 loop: CSETDQSTGELFF. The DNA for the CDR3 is TGCAGCGAAACGGACCAATCCACCGGGGAGCTGTTTTTT.

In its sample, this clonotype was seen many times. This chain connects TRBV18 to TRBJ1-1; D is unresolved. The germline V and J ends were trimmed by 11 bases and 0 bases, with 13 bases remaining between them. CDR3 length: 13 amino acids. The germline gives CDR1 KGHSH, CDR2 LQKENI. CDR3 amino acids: CAGRTAMNTEAFF. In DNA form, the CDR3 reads TGTGCCGGACGGACGGCTATGAACACTGAAGCTTTCTTT.

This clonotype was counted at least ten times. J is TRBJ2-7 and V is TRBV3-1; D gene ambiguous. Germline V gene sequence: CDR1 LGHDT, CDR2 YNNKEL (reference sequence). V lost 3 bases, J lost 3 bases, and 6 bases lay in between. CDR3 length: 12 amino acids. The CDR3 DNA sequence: TGTGCCAGCAGCCATCGGAGCTACGAGCAGTACTTC. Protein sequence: CASSHRSYEQYF.

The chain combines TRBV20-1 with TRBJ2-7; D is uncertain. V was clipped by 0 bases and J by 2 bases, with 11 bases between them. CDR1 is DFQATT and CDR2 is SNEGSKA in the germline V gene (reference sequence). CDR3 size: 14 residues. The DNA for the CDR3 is TGCAGTGCTAGAGACCTACATGCCGCCTACGAGCAGTACTTC. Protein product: CSARDLHAAYEQYF.

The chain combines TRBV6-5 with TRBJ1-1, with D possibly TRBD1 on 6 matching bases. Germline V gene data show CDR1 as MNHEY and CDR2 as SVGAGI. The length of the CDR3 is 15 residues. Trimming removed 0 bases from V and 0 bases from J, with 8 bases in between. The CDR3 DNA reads TGTGCCAGCAGTTACTCCGGACAGATGAACACTGAAGCTTTCTTT. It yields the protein CASSYSGQMNTEAFF.

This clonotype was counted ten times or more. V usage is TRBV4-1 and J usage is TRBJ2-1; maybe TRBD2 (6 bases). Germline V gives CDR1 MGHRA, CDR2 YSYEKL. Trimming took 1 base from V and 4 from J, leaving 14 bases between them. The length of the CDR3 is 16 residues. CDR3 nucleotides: TGCGCCAGCAGCCAAGTCAGCGGGCAGAAATACAATGAGCAGTTCTTC. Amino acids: CASSQVSGQKYNEQFF.

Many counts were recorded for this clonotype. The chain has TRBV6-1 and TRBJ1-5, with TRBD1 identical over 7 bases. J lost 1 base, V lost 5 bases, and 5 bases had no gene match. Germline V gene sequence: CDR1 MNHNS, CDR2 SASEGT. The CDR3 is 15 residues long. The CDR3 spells CASSRGGQSNQPQHF. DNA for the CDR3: TGTGCCAGCAGTAGGGGGGGACAGAGCAATCAGCCCCAGCATTTT.

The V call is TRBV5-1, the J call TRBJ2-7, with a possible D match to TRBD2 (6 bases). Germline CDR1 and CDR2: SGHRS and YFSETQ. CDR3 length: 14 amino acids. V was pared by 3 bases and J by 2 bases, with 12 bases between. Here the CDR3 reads CASSSEGRTYEQYF. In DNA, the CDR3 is TGCGCCAGCAGCTCGGAGGGTCGGACCTACGAGCAGTACTTC.

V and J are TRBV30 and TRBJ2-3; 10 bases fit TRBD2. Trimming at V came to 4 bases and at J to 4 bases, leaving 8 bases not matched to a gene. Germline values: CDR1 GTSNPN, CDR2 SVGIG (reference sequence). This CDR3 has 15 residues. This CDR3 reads CAWTGASGSSDTQYF. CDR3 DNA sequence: TGTGCCTGGACTGGGGCTAGCGGGAGTTCAGATACGCAGTATTTT.

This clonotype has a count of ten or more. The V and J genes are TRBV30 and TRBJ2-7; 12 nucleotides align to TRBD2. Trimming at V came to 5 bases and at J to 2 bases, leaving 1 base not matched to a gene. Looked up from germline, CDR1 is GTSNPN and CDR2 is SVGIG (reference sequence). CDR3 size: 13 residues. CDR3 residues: CAWGLAGPYEQYF. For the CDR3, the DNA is TGTGCCTGGGGACTAGCGGGGCCCTACGAGCAGTACTTC.

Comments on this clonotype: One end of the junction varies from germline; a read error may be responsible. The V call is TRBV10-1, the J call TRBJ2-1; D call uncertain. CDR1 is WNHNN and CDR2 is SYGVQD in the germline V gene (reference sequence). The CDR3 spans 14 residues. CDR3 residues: CASGDSSSYNEQFF. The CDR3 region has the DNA TGCGCCAGCGGTGACTCAAGCTCCTACAATGAGCAGTTCTTC.

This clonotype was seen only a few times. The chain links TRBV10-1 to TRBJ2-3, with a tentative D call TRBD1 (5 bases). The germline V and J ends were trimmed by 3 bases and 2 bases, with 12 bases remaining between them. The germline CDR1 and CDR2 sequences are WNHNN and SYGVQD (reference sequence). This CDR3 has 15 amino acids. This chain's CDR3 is CASSERLTATDTQYF. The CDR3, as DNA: TGCGCCAGCAGTGAACGGCTGACAGCCACAGATACGCAGTATTTT.

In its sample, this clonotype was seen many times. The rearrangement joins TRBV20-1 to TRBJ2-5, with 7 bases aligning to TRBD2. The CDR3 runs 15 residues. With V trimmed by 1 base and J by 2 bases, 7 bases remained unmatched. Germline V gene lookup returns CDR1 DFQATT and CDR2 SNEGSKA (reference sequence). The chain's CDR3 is CSARVRGSQQETQYF. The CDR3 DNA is TGCAGTGCTAGAGTCCGCGGGAGTCAGCAAGAGACCCAGTACTTC.

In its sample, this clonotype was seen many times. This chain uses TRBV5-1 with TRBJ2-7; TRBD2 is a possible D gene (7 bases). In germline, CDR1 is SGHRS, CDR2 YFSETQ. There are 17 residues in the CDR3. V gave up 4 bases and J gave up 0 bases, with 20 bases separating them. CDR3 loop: CASSGGDTYFLSYEQYF. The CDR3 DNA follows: TGCGCCAGCAGCGGGGGGGACACTTACTTCCTCTCCTACGAGCAGTACTTC.

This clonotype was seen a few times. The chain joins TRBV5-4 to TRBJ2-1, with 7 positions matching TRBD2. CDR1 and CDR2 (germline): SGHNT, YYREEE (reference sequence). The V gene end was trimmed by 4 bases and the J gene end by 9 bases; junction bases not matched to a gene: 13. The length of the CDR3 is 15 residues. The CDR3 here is CASSTSLVRESEQFF. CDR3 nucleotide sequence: TGTGCCAGCAGCACCAGTTTGGTGCGGGAGAGTGAGCAGTTCTTC. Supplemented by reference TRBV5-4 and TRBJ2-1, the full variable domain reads ETGVTQSPTHLIKTRGQQVTLRCSSQSGHNTVSWYQQALGQGPQFIFQYYREEENGRGNFPPRFSGLQFPNYSSELNVNALELDDSALYLCASSTSLVRESEQFFGPGTRLTVL.

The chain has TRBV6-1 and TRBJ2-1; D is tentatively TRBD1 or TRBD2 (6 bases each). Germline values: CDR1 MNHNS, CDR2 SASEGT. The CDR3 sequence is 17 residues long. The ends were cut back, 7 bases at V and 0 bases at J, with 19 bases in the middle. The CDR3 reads CASIPRWGANSYNEQFF. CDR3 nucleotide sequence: TGTGCCAGCATTCCCAGGTGGGGGGCTAACTCCTACAATGAGCAGTTCTTC.

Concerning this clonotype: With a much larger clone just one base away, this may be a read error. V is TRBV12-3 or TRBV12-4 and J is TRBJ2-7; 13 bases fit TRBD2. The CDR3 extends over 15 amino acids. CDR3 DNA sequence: TGTGCCGGCAGTCCCACTAGCGGGAGGGGCGGCGAGCAGTACTTC. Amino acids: CAGSPTSGRGGEQYF.

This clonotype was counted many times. CDR3 nucleotides: TGTGCCAGCAGGGACGACAAGGAGCCCTACAATGAGCAGTTCTTC. Translating gives CASRDDKEPYNEQFF. The chain uses TRBV28 and TRBJ2-1; D gene uncertain. Germline V CDR1 and CDR2: MDHEN, SYDVKM. Trimming removed 6 bases from V and 2 bases from J, with 14 bases in between. The CDR3 contains 15 residues.

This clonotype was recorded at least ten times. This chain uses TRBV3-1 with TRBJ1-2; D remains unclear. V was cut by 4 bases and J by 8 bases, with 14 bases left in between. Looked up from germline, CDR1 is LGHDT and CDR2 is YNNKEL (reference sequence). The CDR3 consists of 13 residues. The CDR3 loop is CASSLLRRGGYTF. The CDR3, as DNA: TGTGCCAGCAGCCTCCTCCGGAGAGGCGGCTACACCTTC.